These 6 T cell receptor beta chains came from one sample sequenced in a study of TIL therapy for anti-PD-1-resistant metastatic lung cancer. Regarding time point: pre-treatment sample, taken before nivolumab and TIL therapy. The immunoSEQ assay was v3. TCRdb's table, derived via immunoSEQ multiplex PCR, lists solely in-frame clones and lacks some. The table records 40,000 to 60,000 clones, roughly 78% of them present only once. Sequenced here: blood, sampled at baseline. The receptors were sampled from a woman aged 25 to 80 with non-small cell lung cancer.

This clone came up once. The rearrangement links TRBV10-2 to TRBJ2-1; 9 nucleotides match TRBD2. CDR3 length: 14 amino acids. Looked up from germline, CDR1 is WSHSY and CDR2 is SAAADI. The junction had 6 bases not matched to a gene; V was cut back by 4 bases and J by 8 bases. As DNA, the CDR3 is TGCGCCAGCAGTGTGGTAGCGGGAGTCGATGAGCAGTTCTTC. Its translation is CASSVVAGVDEQFF.

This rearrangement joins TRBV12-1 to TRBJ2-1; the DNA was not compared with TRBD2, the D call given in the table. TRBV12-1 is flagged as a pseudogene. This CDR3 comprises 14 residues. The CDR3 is CASSTRDSPSEQFF. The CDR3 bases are TGTGCCAGCAGCACCCGGGACTCTCCGTCGGAGCAGTTCTTC.

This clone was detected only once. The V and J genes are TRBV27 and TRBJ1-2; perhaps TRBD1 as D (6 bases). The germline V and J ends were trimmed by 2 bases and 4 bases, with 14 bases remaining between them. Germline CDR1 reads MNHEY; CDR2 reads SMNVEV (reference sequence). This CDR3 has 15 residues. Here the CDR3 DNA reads TGTGCCAGCAGTTTACAGGGGTCGACGATCTATGGCTACACCTTC. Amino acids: CASSLQGSTIYGYTF.

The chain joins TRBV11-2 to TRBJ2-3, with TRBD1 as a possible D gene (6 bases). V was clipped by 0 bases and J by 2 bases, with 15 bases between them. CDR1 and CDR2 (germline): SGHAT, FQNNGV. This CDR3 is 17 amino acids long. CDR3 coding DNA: TGTGCCAGCAGCTTAGAAATAAGGGACATCATCACAGATACGCAGTATTTT. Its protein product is CASSLEIRDIITDTQYF.

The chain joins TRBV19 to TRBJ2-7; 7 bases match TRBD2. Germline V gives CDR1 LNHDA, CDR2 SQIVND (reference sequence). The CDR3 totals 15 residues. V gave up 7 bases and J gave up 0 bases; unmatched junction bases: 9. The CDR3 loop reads CASMSREASSYEQYF. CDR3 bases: TGTGCCAGTATGAGTCGGGAGGCGAGCTCCTACGAGCAGTACTTC. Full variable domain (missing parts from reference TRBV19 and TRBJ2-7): DGGITQSPKYLFRKEGQNVTLSCEQNLNHDAMYWYRQDPGQGLRLIYYSQIVNDFQKGDIAEGYSVSREKKESFPLTVTSAQKNPTAFYLCASMSREASSYEQYFGPGTRLTVT.

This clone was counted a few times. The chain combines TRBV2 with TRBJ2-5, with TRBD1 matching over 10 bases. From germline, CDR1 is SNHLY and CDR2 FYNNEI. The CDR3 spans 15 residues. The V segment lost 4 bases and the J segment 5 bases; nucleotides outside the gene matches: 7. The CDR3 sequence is CASSGRTGGGETQYF. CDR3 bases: TGTGCCAGCAGTGGGAGGACAGGGGGTGGGGAGACCCAGTACTTC.